These T cell receptor beta chains were read from a single sample in a study of T cell changes during pregnancy in multiple sclerosis. This table comes from immunoSEQ multiplex PCR, and its TCRdb copy is limited to in-frame clones, with some not included. The sample shows about 33,000 clones, around 93% of them seen only once. This sample comprised CD4+ T cells from peripheral blood mononuclear cells, obtained in the third trimester of pregnancy. The receptors derive from a female donor in good health, enrolled as a control in a pregnancy study. The CDR3 runs from the conserved cysteine through the conserved F or W. A D gene is named only where the DNA matches it firmly. Clone sizes are given selectively: once, few, many, or a class where the clone is expanded.

v_call	clone_size	d_call	j_call	cdr3_aa	cdr3_nt
TRBV4-3	NA	NA	TRBJ2-3	CASSQDPGVRTDTQYF	TGCGCCAGCAGCCAAGACCCCGGGGTACGCACAGATACGCAGTATTTT
TRBV6-1	few	NA	TRBJ1-1	CASSEATVVGTEAFF	TGTGCCAGCAGTGAAGCCACAGTGGTAGGCACTGAAGCTTTCTTT
TRBV11-3	NA	NA	TRBJ1-1	CASSLLTETQAFF	TGTGCCAGCAGCTTACTGACGGAGACCCAAGCTTTCTTT
TRBV29-1	NA	TRBD1	TRBJ2-7	CSVATGTGHYEQYF	TGCAGCGTGGCAACCGGGACAGGTCACTACGAGCAGTACTTC
TRBV6-1	NA	NA	TRBJ1-2	CASSEPRDYGYTF	TGTGCCAGCAGTGAGCCCAGGGACTATGGCTACACCTTC
TRBV19	NA	TRBD1	TRBJ1-1	CASSTRPGQGALGTEAFF	TGTGCCAGTAGTACACGGCCGGGACAGGGGGCATTGGGCACTGAAGCTTTCTTT
TRBV25-1	NA	NA	TRBJ2-7	CASIGRGNEQYF	TGTGCCAGCATAGGGAGGGGGAATGAGCAGTACTTC
TRBV5-6	NA	TRBD1	TRBJ1-5	CASSSGTGNQPQHF	TGTGCCAGCAGCTCCGGGACAGGCAATCAGCCCCAGCATTTT
TRBV10-1	once	NA	TRBJ2-5	CASSEGGIQETQYF	TGCGCCAGCAGTGAGGGGGGCATCCAAGAGACCCAGTACTTC
TRBV27	NA	NA	TRBJ2-7	CASSITGQLYEQYF	TGTGCCAGCAGTATAACGGGACAATTATACGAGCAGTACTTC
TRBV19	NA	NA	TRBJ2-5	CASSIVDSQETQYF	TGTGCCAGTAGTATAGTCGACAGCCAAGAGACCCAGTACTTC
TRBV7-6	once	NA	TRBJ1-2	CASSHDRNYGYTF	TGTGCCAGCAGCCACGACAGGAACTATGGCTACACCTTC
TRBV28	NA	NA	TRBJ2-7	CASSPPRVVYEQYF	TGTGCCAGCAGTCCCCCCCGGGTGGTCTACGAGCAGTACTTC
TRBV19	NA	NA	TRBJ1-2	CASSIGRSNYGYTF	TGTGCCAGTAGTATCGGCAGGTCCAACTATGGCTACACCTTC
TRBV29-1	NA	NA	TRBJ2-1	CSVVPGYNEQFF	TGCAGCGTTGTGCCAGGATACAATGAGCAGTTCTTC
TRBV28	NA	NA	TRBJ1-1	CASSLPGYTEAFF	TGTGCCAGCAGTTTGCCAGGGTACACTGAAGCTTTCTTT
TRBV5-1	NA	NA	TRBJ2-1	CASSLGQGRDEQFF	TGCGCCAGCAGCTTGGGACAGGGGAGGGATGAGCAGTTCTTC
TRBV7-2	NA	TRBD1	TRBJ1-1	CASSSEGQAAEAFF	TGTGCCAGCAGTTCCGAGGGACAGGCGGCTGAAGCTTTCTTT
TRBV6-1	NA	NA	TRBJ2-7	CASSVLLDEQYF	TGTGCCAGCAGTGTACTACTGGACGAGCAGTACTTC
TRBV28	NA	TRBD2	TRBJ2-5	CASSLGGGGGETQYF	TGTGCCAGCAGTTTGGGTGGTGGCGGGGGAGAGACCCAGTACTTC
TRBV11-2	NA	TRBD1	TRBJ1-5	CASSRTGVDNQPQHF	TGTGCCAGCAGCCGGACAGGGGTAGACAATCAGCCCCAGCATTTT
TRBV6-6	once	NA	TRBJ1-1	CASSYGPSRTEAFF	TGTGCCAGCAGTTACGGGCCCTCCCGCACTGAAGCTTTCTTT
TRBV27	NA	NA	TRBJ2-7	CASSPKPSSSSYEQYF	TGTGCCAGCAGTCCAAAACCATCTAGCAGCTCCTACGAGCAGTACTTC
TRBV27	NA	NA	TRBJ2-4	CASSRRGAAQNIQYF	TGTGCCAGCAGTAGGAGGGGTGCTGCACAAAACATTCAGTACTTC
TRBV5-1	NA	TRBD2	TRBJ2-7	CASSLREGPYEQYF	TGCGCCAGCAGCTTGAGGGAGGGTCCCTACGAGCAGTACTTC
TRBV27	NA	TRBD1	TRBJ2-7	CASKQGQYYEQYF	TGTGCCAGCAAACAGGGACAGTACTACGAGCAGTACTTC
TRBV4-3	NA	NA	TRBJ1-6	CASSQDWDTYSYNSPLHF	TGCGCCAGCAGCCAAGATTGGGACACATACTCCTATAATTCACCCCTCCACTTT
TRBV28	NA	TRBD1	TRBJ2-1	CASSLGQGFGEQFF	TGTGCCAGCAGCCTGGGACAGGGATTTGGTGAGCAGTTCTTC
TRBV6-4	NA	NA	TRBJ2-3	CASSARGSSTDTQYF	TGTGCCAGCAGTGCCCGGGGTTCTAGCACAGATACGCAGTATTTT
TRBV7-9	NA	NA	TRBJ1-2	CASSFRGPYGYTF	TGTGCCAGCAGCTTTAGGGGCCCTTATGGCTACACCTTC
TRBV7-7	NA	TRBD2	TRBJ2-3	CASSVSGGVGDTQYF	TGTGCCAGCAGCGTTAGCGGGGGGGTAGGAGATACGCAGTATTTT
TRBV30	NA	NA	TRBJ2-3	CAWTSGKLADTQYF	TGTGCCTGGACATCGGGGAAACTGGCAGATACGCAGTATTTT
TRBV29-1	NA	TRBD2	TRBJ2-3	CSAPWRGGDMQYF	TGCAGCGCCCCCTGGAGGGGAGGGGATATGCAGTATTTT
TRBV5-8	NA	TRBD2	TRBJ2-2	CASSFQSGGASELFF	TGTGCCAGCAGCTTTCAAAGCGGGGGGGCCTCGGAGCTGTTTTTT
TRBV7-3	NA	TRBD2	TRBJ2-1	CASSVWGGSFNNEQFF	TGTGCCAGCAGCGTCTGGGGCGGGAGTTTCAACAATGAGCAGTTCTTC
TRBV10-3	NA	TRBD1	TRBJ1-5	CAISEYLSGTGVANQPQHF	TGTGCCATCAGTGAGTACCTATCCGGGACAGGGGTTGCCAATCAGCCCCAGCATTTT
TRBV9	NA	NA	TRBJ2-1	CASSVGATDYNEQFF	TGTGCCAGCAGCGTAGGGGCGACAGACTACAATGAGCAGTTCTTC
TRBV6-1	NA	NA	TRBJ1-5	CASSDGGQPQHF	TGTGCCAGCAGCGACGGAGGGCAGCCCCAGCATTTT
TRBV2	NA	TRBD2	TRBJ2-3	CASGLAAITDTQYF	TGTGCCAGCGGACTAGCGGCAATCACAGATACGCAGTATTTT
TRBV6-6	NA	NA	TRBJ1-2	CASSSPPGQSDYGYTF	TGTGCCAGCAGTTCCCCACCGGGACAATCCGACTATGGCTACACCTTC
TRBV19	once	TRBD2	TRBJ2-3	CASTWTSSTDTQYF	TGTGCCAGTACTTGGACTAGCAGCACAGATACGCAGTATTTT
TRBV5-4	few	TRBD2	TRBJ2-7	CASSLGLAGASSYEQYF	TGTGCCAGCAGCTTGGGACTAGCGGGGGCGAGCTCCTACGAGCAGTACTTC
TRBV11-3	once	TRBD1	TRBJ2-1	CASSFGTGPSEQFF	TGTGCCAGCAGCTTCGGGACAGGGCCCAGTGAGCAGTTCTTC
TRBV28	NA	TRBD1	TRBJ1-5	CASKTGLGIEKHF	TGTGCCAGCAAGACAGGGTTGGGTATTGAGAAGCATTTT
TRBV5-1	NA	TRBD2	TRBJ2-1	CASSGGTSGRDNEQFF	TGCGCCAGCAGCGGGGGGACTAGCGGGAGGGACAATGAGCAGTTCTTC
TRBV7-2	NA	NA	TRBJ2-1	CASSLPGAGEQFF	TGTGCCAGCAGCTTACCAGGTGCCGGTGAGCAGTTCTTC
TRBV7-6	NA	NA	TRBJ1-1	CASSSRGYISEAFF	TGTGCCAGCAGCTCGAGGGGGTATATTTCTGAAGCTTTCTTT
TRBV6-1	NA	NA	TRBJ1-6	CASNGYNSPLHF	TGTGCCAGCAACGGCTATAATTCACCCCTCCACTTT
TRBV28	NA	NA	TRBJ2-5	CASSPPYQETQYF	TGTGCCAGCAGTCCCCCGTACCAAGAGACCCAGTACTTC
TRBV20-1	NA	NA	TRBJ1-1	CRVRRNTEAFF	TGCAGGGTTCGGAGGAACACTGAAGCTTTCTTT
TRBV5-4	NA	NA	TRBJ1-6	CASSLGGGYSPLHF	TGTGCCAGCAGCCTCGGGGGGGGCTATTCACCCCTCCACTTT
TRBV5-1	NA	TRBD2	TRBJ2-5	CASSFSGPQETQYF	TGCGCCAGCAGCTTTAGCGGGCCCCAAGAGACCCAGTACTTC
TRBV4-2	NA	NA	TRBJ2-6	CASSQDNSGANVLTF	TGTGCCAGCAGCCAAGATAACTCTGGGGCCAACGTCCTGACTTTC
TRBV18	NA	TRBD2	TRBJ2-3	CASSAPTSGNPDTQYF	TGTGCCAGCTCAGCCCCGACTAGCGGGAACCCAGATACGCAGTATTTT
TRBV6-5	few	TRBD1	TRBJ2-7	CASRRTGDAYEQYF	TGTGCCAGCAGAAGGACAGGGGACGCTTACGAGCAGTACTTC